This T cell receptor beta chain emerged from a study of blood T cells in healthy people across ages. As to this clonotype: Since a much larger clone is just one base distant, this may be a read error.

The CDR3 contains 16 residues. With V trimmed by 4 bases and J by 7 bases, 13 bases remained unmatched. Germline V lookup: CDR1 SGHTA, CDR2 FQGNSA. The second PCR ran roughly 7 to 12 cycles with a sample-barcoded 5' primer and J-beta primers. TCRdb re-analysed the 5' RACE reads in MiXCR, keeping a single row per CDR3 protein. The repertoire has hundreds of thousands of distinct CDR3 sequences, 25% to 30% of them found once; the top ten carry approximately 14%. This clonotype was sampled from a woman over 75 in good health. V is TRBV7-2 and J is TRBJ2-7, with 10 bases lining up with TRBD2. The sequencing sample was made of blood. CDR3 sequence (DNA): TGTGCCAGCAGCTCCCAAGGGCAGCGGGGGGGGAATGAGCAGTACTTC. This codes for CASSSQGQRGGNEQYF.